The 15 T cell receptor beta chains reported below all come from one sample, sequenced in a study of T cell responses to AZD1222 COVID-19 vaccine. Only in-frame clones appear in the TCRdb table, and some are missing; sequencing was by immunoSEQ multiplex PCR. Of about 150,000 clones listed, roughly nine tenths are singletons. This specimen consisted of peripheral blood, obtained 28 days after the second AZD1222 dose. Source of these receptors: an adult who received the AZD1222 COVID-19 vaccine.

The rearrangement joins TRBV27 to TRBJ1-6; D remains unclear. Germline CDR1 reads MNHEY; CDR2 reads SMNVEV (reference sequence). Trimming cost V 0 bases and J 6 bases, with 18 bases left between them. This CDR3 has 18 residues. CDR3 in amino acids: CASSLSVPDGATNSPLHF. The CDR3 DNA follows: TGTGCCAGCAGTTTATCAGTACCGGACGGTGCAACTAATTCACCCCTCCACTTT.

This clone was detected once. This sequence joins TRBV9 and TRBJ2-7, with D perhaps TRBD2 (5 bases). The CDR3 has 14 residues. Germline V lookup: CDR1 SGDLS, CDR2 YYNGEE. Trimming removed 0 bases from V and 4 bases from J, with 11 bases in between. The CDR3 bases are TGTGCCAGCAGCGTAGAAGGACTCTCTTACGAGCAGTACTTC. Encoded protein: CASSVEGLSYEQYF.

J is TRBJ1-1 and V is TRBV29-1; D is perhaps TRBD1 (6 bases). V was clipped by 6 bases and J by 0 bases, with 17 bases between them. CDR1 and CDR2 from the germline V gene are SQVTM and ANQGSEA. The CDR3 runs to 15 residues. CDR3 sequence reads: CSVKTRDTLNTEAFF. The CDR3 DNA reads as TGCAGCGTCAAGACCCGGGACACCTTGAACACTGAAGCTTTCTTT. The entire variable domain, with the rest obtained from reference TRBV29-1 and TRBJ1-1, is as follows: SAVISQKPSRDICQRGTSLTIQCQVDSQVTMMFWYRQQPGQSLTLIATANQGSEATYESGFVIDKFPISRPNLTFSTLTVSNMSPEDSSIYLCSVKTRDTLNTEAFFGQGTRLTVV.

This chain uses TRBV21-1 with TRBJ2-1. TRBV21-1 is annotated as a pseudogene. This CDR3 contains 11 residues. The CDR3: CASSKMDEQFF. In DNA, the CDR3 is TGTGCCAGCAGTAAAATGGATGAGCAGTTCTTC.

The J gene is TRBJ2-7, the V gene TRBV11-3, with 7 bases matching TRBD1. V dropped 5 bases and J dropped 2; count of bases not matched to a gene: 9. The V gene's germline CDR1 is SGHNT and CDR2 YENEEA. The CDR3 extends over 15 amino acids. The CDR3 sequence: CASSVTGAPTYEQYF. The DNA of the CDR3 is TGTGCCAGCAGCGTAACAGGGGCTCCTACCTACGAGCAGTACTTC.

The chain combines TRBV11-1 with TRBJ2-2; TRBD1 aligns across 7 bases. V shed 2 bases, J shed 6 bases, and the junction held 6 bases outside the gene matches. The V gene's germline CDR1 is SGHAT and CDR2 FQDESV (reference sequence). The CDR3 contains 15 residues. The CDR3 spells CASSLTTGYAGELFF. The CDR3 nucleotides read TGTGCCAGCAGCTTAACGACAGGGTACGCCGGGGAGCTGTTTTTT.

CDR3 in DNA: TGTGCCAGCAGTTCTCCAAGGGGGACAGGGGGGGACAATCAGCCCCAGCATTTT. Translated, it gives CASSSPRGTGGDNQPQHF. This rearrangement joins TRBV2 to TRBJ1-5; 11 nucleotides match TRBD1. CDR1 and CDR2 from the germline V gene are SNHLY and FYNNEI. This CDR3 region has 18 residues. V shed 5 bases, J shed 3 bases, and the junction held 12 bases outside the gene matches.

CDR3 residues: CSVEQGRGSGYTF. The CDR3, as DNA: TGCAGCGTTGAGCAGGGAAGGGGCAGTGGCTACACCTTC. The chain links TRBV29-1 to TRBJ1-2, with TRBD1 as a possible D gene (5 bases). The V end was cut by 3 bases, the J end by 7 bases, with 15 bases between. Per germline, CDR1 SQVTM and CDR2 ANQGSEA. CDR3 length: 13 amino acids.

The chain uses TRBV27 and TRBJ1-3, with 9 positions matching TRBD1. There are 15 residues in the CDR3. The trim removed 4 bases at V and 4 bases at J, leaving 5 bases unmatched. Germline CDR1 and CDR2: MNHEY and SMNVEV (reference sequence). CDR3 loop: CASSSGGQGGNTIYF. Here the CDR3 DNA reads TGTGCCAGCAGTTCCGGGGGACAGGGAGGAAACACCATATATTTT.

This rearrangement joins TRBV29-1 to TRBJ2-5; D might be TRBD1 (6 bases). CDR1 SQVTM and CDR2 ANQGSEA come from the germline V gene. This CDR3 is 12 amino acids long. The V end was cut by 4 bases, the J end by 3 bases, with 9 bases between. The CDR3 DNA sequence: TGCAGCGTTGTGGGGGCAGAAGAGACCCAGTACTTC. This sequence encodes CSVVGAEETQYF.

V gene TRBV4-3 combines with J gene TRBJ2-2; tentatively, D is TRBD1 or TRBD2 (5 bases each). CDR3 size: 17 residues. V lost 6 bases to trimming and J lost 1 base, with 18 bases between them. Germline V lookup: CDR1 LGHNA, CDR2 YSLEER. CDR3 sequence (DNA): TGCGCCAGCAGTCCAAATCCCGGGACGGTGAACACCGGGGAGCTGTTTTTT. Its translation is CASSPNPGTVNTGELFF.

V is TRBV5-1 and J is TRBJ1-5; maybe TRBD1 (5 bases). The CDR3 covers 13 residues. Trimming took 7 bases from V and 2 from J, leaving 10 bases between them. Germline assignment: CDR1 SGHRS and CDR2 YFSETQ. The CDR3 here is CASSSGGNQPQHF. As DNA, the CDR3 is TGCGCCAGCTCGTCGGGGGGCAATCAGCCCCAGCATTTT.

V usage is TRBV7-3 and J usage is TRBJ1-1, with 7 bases identical to TRBD1. CDR1 and CDR2 (germline): SGHTA, FQGTGA. The CDR3 contains 15 residues. J gave up 2 bases and V 1 base, and 4 bases lay outside the gene matches. The CDR3 reads CASSLIGGGNTEAFF. The CDR3 DNA sequence: TGTGCCAGCAGCTTAATAGGGGGCGGTAACACTGAAGCTTTCTTT.

To note about this clone: Lacking the conserved final phenylalanine or tryptophan, this CDR3 likely reflects a read error. The DNA is left out, because the CDR3 cannot be placed on it with certainty; the CDR3 is given as TCRdb lists it. The rearrangement uses TRBV24-1 and TRBJ2-7; TRBD1, as called in the table, went unchecked against the DNA. Germline V lookup: CDR1 KGHDR, CDR2 SFDVKD. 11 amino acids form the CDR3, both terminal residues included. The CDR3 loop reads CATSDRGTGIL.

The chain employs TRBV27 and TRBJ2-2; tentatively, D is TRBD2 (6 bases). Germline assignment: CDR1 MNHEY and CDR2 SMNVEV (reference sequence). The length of the CDR3 is 14 residues. With 10 bases removed from V and 5 bases from J, the gap between germline ends came to 17 bases. For the CDR3, the DNA is TGTGCCACCGCTATTAGCGGTAGAACCGGGGAGCTGTTTTTT. It is translated as CATAISGRTGELFF.